The 13 T cell receptor beta chains below come from one sample, sequenced in a study of regulatory T cells in long-lasting Graves disease. Time point reported: newly diagnosed GD, antithyroid drugs for less than 3 months. The TCR library used RNA extracted from PBMCs. Relying on iRepertoire HTBI primers and Arm-PCR of CDR3 regions, the team built TCR beta libraries. TCRdb fed the multiplex PCR reads into MiXCR, producing one record per CDR3 protein. The sample holds roughly 500,000 distinct CDR3 sequences; around 11% are singletons and the top ten take approximately 9.6%. The sample was also linked to a second study, of T cells in Graves' hyperthyroidism and ophthalmopathy.

Specimen: peripheral blood mononuclear cells (PBMCs), collected at new diagnosis, from a patient treated with antithyroid drugs. Receptors were obtained from a woman between 25 and 40 years old with Graves disease.

This clonotype has at least ten counts. CDR3 loop: CSVVGRMNTEAFF. The CDR3 nucleotides are TGCAGCGTTGTAGGGCGCATGAACACTGAAGCTTTCTTT. V gene TRBV29-1 combines with J gene TRBJ1-1, with D uncertain. The CDR3 sequence is 13 residues long. V was pared by 4 bases and J by 0 bases, with 9 bases between. Germline CDR1 reads SQVTM; CDR2 reads ANQGSEA.

This chain connects TRBV2 to TRBJ2-2, with D tentatively TRBD1 or TRBD2 (5 bases each). CDR1 is SNHLY, CDR2 FYNNEI, per germline. This CDR3 comprises 12 residues. Trimming removed 7 bases at V and 3 bases at J, with 6 bases between. CDR3 region: CASMGDTGELFF. CDR3 DNA: TGTGCCAGCATGGGGGACACCGGGGAGCTGTTTTTT.

J is TRBJ1-1 and V is TRBV11-1; the D gene is possibly TRBD1 (5 bases). The CDR3 sequence is 13 residues long. V was pared by 2 bases and J by 8 bases, with 12 bases between. CDR1 is SGHAT, CDR2 FQDESV, per germline (reference sequence). In DNA form, the CDR3 reads TGTGCCAGCAGCTTACCTGGGACCTCCGAAGCTTTCTTT. It encodes CASSLPGTSEAFF.

Turning to this clonotype: This could be a read error, since a much larger clone is one nucleotide away. The genes are TRBV20-1 and TRBJ2-1, with D possibly being TRBD2 (6 bases). CDR1 and CDR2 (germline): DFQATT, SNEGSKA (reference sequence). V was trimmed by 6 bases and J by 6 bases, leaving 12 bases between them. The CDR3 spans 12 residues. As DNA, the CDR3 is TGCAGTGCCCAGGACTACTGCAATGAGCAGTTCTTC. It yields the protein CSAQDYCNEQFF.

The V and J genes are TRBV7-9 and TRBJ2-7; TRBD2 matches at 13 bases. V lost 6 bases and J lost 6; bases outside the gene matches: 5. The CDR3 consists of 14 residues. Per germline, CDR1 SEHNR and CDR2 FQNEAQ (reference sequence). The chain's CDR3 is CASRAGTSGTEQYF. CDR3 bases: TGTGCCAGCAGAGCCGGGACTAGCGGGACCGAGCAGTACTTC. Together with reference TRBV7-9 and TRBJ2-7, the CDR3 gives the full variable domain: DTGVSQNPRHKITKRGQNVTFRCDPISEHNRLYWYRQTLGQGPEFLTYFQNEAQLEKSRLLSDRFSAERPKGSFSTLEIQRTEQGDSAMYLCASRAGTSGTEQYFGPGTRLTVT.

Ten or more counts support this clonotype. This sequence joins TRBV19 and TRBJ1-1; D is possibly TRBD1 (6 bases). This CDR3 is 15 amino acids long. Trimming stripped 3 bases from V and 2 bases from J, with 13 bases between. The germline CDR1 and CDR2 sequences are LNHDA and SQIVND (reference sequence). The CDR3 is CASSMAGGGNTEAFF. The CDR3 DNA is TGTGCCAGTAGTATGGCGGGAGGGGGTAACACTGAAGCTTTCTTT.

This clonotype was counted only a few times. The J gene is TRBJ2-5, the V gene TRBV5-6; D is undetermined. The V gene's germline CDR1 is SGHDT and CDR2 YYEEEE. This CDR3 region has 15 residues. V lost 0 bases to trimming and J lost 2 bases, with 11 bases between them. The CDR3 sequence is CASSLVVGRQETQYF. The DNA of the CDR3 is TGTGCCAGCAGCTTGGTGGTTGGACGGCAAGAGACCCAGTACTTC.

This clonotype appeared many times. This rearrangement joins TRBV7-2 to TRBJ1-1, with TRBD1 matching over 8 bases. Germline V gene data show CDR1 as SGHTA and CDR2 as FQGNSA. There are 16 residues in the CDR3. J gave up 0 bases and V 5 bases, and 8 bases lay outside the gene matches. The CDR3 DNA sequence: TGTGCCAGCAGCCCGGACAGGGCCCTTGTGAACACTGAAGCTTTCTTT. It codes for CASSPDRALVNTEAFF.

This clonotype has ten or more counts. The J gene is TRBJ2-4, the V gene TRBV20-1; 7 nucleotides align to TRBD2. Germline trimming cut 6 bases from V and 6 bases from J; bases unmatched to any gene: 8. Per germline, CDR1 DFQATT and CDR2 SNEGSKA (reference sequence). The CDR3 consists of 13 residues. The CDR3 bases are TGCAGTGCCAAGCGGGACGGAGTAAACATTCAGTACTTC. It translates to CSAKRDGVNIQYF.

This clonotype was seen more than once but under ten times. V and J are TRBV7-3 and TRBJ2-5; 7 nucleotides agree with TRBD1. In germline, CDR1 is SGHTA, CDR2 FQGTGA. The CDR3 extends over 15 amino acids. V was pared by 2 bases and J by 1 base, with 4 bases of the junction left unmatched. CDR3 sequence: CASSLLGQPQETQYF. CDR3 DNA sequence: TGTGCCAGCAGCTTACTGGGACAGCCCCAAGAGACCCAGTACTTC. Supplemented by reference TRBV7-3 and TRBJ2-5, the full variable domain reads GAGVSQTPSNKVTEKGKYVELRCDPISGHTALYWYRQSLGQGPEFLIYFQGTGAADDSGLPNDRFFAVRPEGSVSTLKIQRTERGDSAVYLCASSLLGQPQETQYFGPGTRLLVL.

The chain employs TRBV5-1 and TRBJ2-5, with D possibly TRBD1 on 6 matching bases. The CDR3 runs to 14 residues. Trimming shortened V by 1 base and J by 5 bases, and 12 bases separated the two germline ends. The germline V gene encodes CDR1 SGHRS and CDR2 YFSETQ. Written as DNA, the CDR3 is TGCGCCAGCAGCTTGTCTGCAGGGGCGGAGACCCAGTACTTC. It yields the protein CASSLSAGAETQYF. The full variable domain, in which reference TRBV5-1 and TRBJ2-5 provide the parts outside the CDR3, is KAGVTQTPRYLIKTRGQQVTLSCSPISGHRSVSWYQQTPGQGLQFLFEYFSETQRNKGNFPGRFSGRQFSNSRSEMNVSTLELGDSALYLCASSLSAGAETQYFGPGTRLLVL.

This clonotype was seen ten or more times. The chain carries TRBV6-5 and TRBJ2-1; D remains unclear. V lost 4 bases and J lost 11, with 12 bases in between. The CDR3 consists of 12 residues. From germline, CDR1 is MNHEY and CDR2 SVGAGI. The CDR3 spells CASSSTSTKQFF. The CDR3, as DNA: TGTGCCAGCAGTTCGACTTCCACCAAGCAGTTCTTC.

In this sample, this clonotype turned up many times. V usage is TRBV20-1 and J usage is TRBJ1-1; the D is unclear. Germline V gene lookup returns CDR1 DFQATT and CDR2 SNEGSKA (reference sequence). V lost 3 bases, J lost 4 bases, and 12 bases lay in between. CDR3 length: 13 amino acids. The CDR3 reads CSASRQTGTEAFF. CDR3 coding DNA: TGCAGTGCTAGTAGGCAGACTGGCACTGAAGCTTTCTTT.